The sequence of this TCR beta chain was determined in a study of shared clonotypes between healthy human individuals. To note about this clone: Its specificity is not known. Other DNA sequences in this sample translate to the same CDR3.

The data were produced by immunoSEQ multiplex PCR, yet TCRdb's version contains in-frame clones alone and is incomplete. The sample holds under 600,000 clones, roughly 72% seen once. Study-level results: A limitation of the genetic and exposure-history diversity represented arose from few donors.

This clonotype was obtained from a woman between 40 and 55 years old in good health. Some clones in this sample may be carry-over from other donors' samples. Sequences were obtained from PBMCs.

CDR3 coding DNA: TGTGCCAGCAGCTTAGAGGGGGTGAGCTACAATGAGCAGTTCTTC. This codes for CASSLEGVSYNEQFF. The J gene is TRBJ2-1, the V gene TRBV7-2; tentative D call: TRBD1 (6 bases). This CDR3 is built from 15 residues. CDR1 SGHTA and CDR2 FQGNSA come from the germline V gene. Deletions cut 1 base from V and 3 bases from J, with 10 bases between.